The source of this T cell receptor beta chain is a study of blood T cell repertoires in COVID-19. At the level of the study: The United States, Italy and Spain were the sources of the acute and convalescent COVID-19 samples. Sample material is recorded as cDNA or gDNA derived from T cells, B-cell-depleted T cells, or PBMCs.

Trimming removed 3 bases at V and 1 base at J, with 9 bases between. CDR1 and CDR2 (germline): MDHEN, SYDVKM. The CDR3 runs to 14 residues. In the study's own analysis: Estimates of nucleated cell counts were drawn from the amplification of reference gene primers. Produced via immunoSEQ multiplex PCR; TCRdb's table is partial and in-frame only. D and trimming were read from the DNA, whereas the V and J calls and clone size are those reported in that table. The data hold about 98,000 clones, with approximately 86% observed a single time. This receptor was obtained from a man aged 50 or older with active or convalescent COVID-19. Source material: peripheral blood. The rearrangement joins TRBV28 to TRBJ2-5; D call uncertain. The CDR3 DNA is TGTGCCAGCAGTTTGCCATCCGGCCAAGAGACCCAGTACTTC. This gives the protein CASSLPSGQETQYF.